This T cell receptor (beta chain) was sequenced in a study of cytomegalovirus exposure and HLA in healthy donors (dated by TCRdb to 2016 to 2017). For the study in its entirety: In an earlier analysis of approximately 500 of the donors, approximately 260 Gb of sequence data and 90 million to 120 million unique TCR beta sequences from roughly 190 million T cells were reported. Approximately 300 gigabases of sequencing data and around 87 million unique TCR sequences were included in an early release covering roughly 600 HLA-typed donors. Of the approximately 400 genotyped donors, approximately 83% fell in the genetic ancestry cluster associated with self-reported Caucasian donors. The study aimed to test whether signatures of past pathogen exposure could be identified by cataloging public T cell receptors. The T cell repertoires of 700 or so subjects were profiled by immunosequencing and related to cytomegalovirus serostatus. Besides the first cohort of 666 subjects, a separate validation cohort made up of some 110 different subjects was used. High-throughput TCR immunosequencing, statistical association of individual TCRs with disease status, and machine learning were combined to predict cytomegalovirus infection status. A later analysis re-analyzed previously published TCR beta repertoires from 666 donors and added high-resolution HLA genotyping to study TCR occurrence patterns. Rather than drawing on any new phenotypic data, the later analysis identified candidate immune exposures from TCR beta sequences and the way those sequences occurred across donors. In an earlier analysis of over 550 of the donors, high-throughput TCR beta sequencing was used to judge whether each TCR beta V gene segment behaved as functional or pseudogenic. Donor age, sex, ethnicity and CMV serostatus were collected together with the repertoire data. A later genetic analysis took genome-wide SNP genotypes for about 60% of the roughly 670 donors and used that subset as a discovery cohort. All discovery cohort repertoires had been generated using a single sequencing platform. HLA typing covered class I and class II loci at four-digit resolution. Typing coverage varied by locus: roughly 620-640 donors for A, B, C, DRB1 and DQB1; around 560 for DQA1; about 570 for DPA1; fewer than 480 for DPB1. Because of strong linkage in the cohort, 5 or 6 DR-DQ haplotypes were treated as single units for association and clustering. On average, about 240,000 unique TCR beta nucleotide sequences were sequenced per donor among a few hundred genotyped donors of the cohort, with roughly 19% of those sequences being non-productive. Study-wide conclusions, independent of this receptor: When HLA alleles, especially DR and DQ, strongly co-occurred, attributing TCR associations to individual alleles was difficult. According to a later genetic analysis, donors in an Asian-associated ancestry cluster had fewer N-insertions in productive TCRs than the roughly 700-donor mean. Correlated functional status among segregating V segments might be attributable to linkage disequilibrium, but an unknown experimental factor could not be ruled out. Across donors, most TCR sequences were observed very rarely, whereas some public TCRs were present in many individuals. A further reported finding was that TCR beta sequences accurately predicted the HLA-A and HLA-B alleles for most subjects in the first cohort. Presence/absence analyses assumed roughly uniform sequencing depth across donors, an assumption that may not hold. Because counts were too low, approximately 18 rarely observed V segments, including chromosome 9 orphons, were excluded from the earlier analysis of some 590 of the donors. A few of the identified cytomegalovirus-associated TCR beta chains were confirmed in vitro to be specific for cytomegalovirus antigens. Compared with equally common non-associated chains, HLA-associated TCR beta chains in a later analysis were more clonally expanded and had lower generation probabilities. A later analysis associated 16,951 TCR beta sequences with specific HLA alleles at a false discovery rate of 0.05. In an earlier analysis of fewer than 750 of the donors, most TCR beta V segments were observed in productive rearrangements about 87% or about 30% of the time, broadly matching IMGT annotations. According to a later analysis, parvovirus B19, influenza, CMV and Epstein-Barr virus appeared linked to several top co-occurrence clusters. A cluster of highly shared sequence variants was judged likely to represent a technical artifact of the sequencing pipeline. Because HLA typing was missing for some donors at each locus, association tests included only the typed subset. V-gene and J-gene trimming of TCR beta chains was associated with a missense DCLRE1C variant in a later genetic analysis, and the association was replicated in an independent cohort. In the study, some 160 TCR beta chains were listed as associated with cytomegalovirus. It was suggested by the authors that the approach could potentially be generalized to other disease states and immunological phenotypes. In this cohort, only TCR beta chains were sequenced, and detectable features were limited by the absence of alpha or paired-chain data. The 87-base-pair reads could not distinguish some IMGT-functional V segments, including TRBV6-2 and TRBV6-3, so those segments were excluded. The only immune exposure information available for the cohort was CMV serostatus. According to a later analysis, most CMV-associated TCR beta chains appeared to be HLA-restricted, and the HLA associations seemed to be driven largely by CMV exposure. In a later analysis, the rate of TCR association differed among HLA loci, with DRB1 alleles having the most associated TCRs and HLA-C alleles having the fewest. Cytomegalovirus status was reported to be diagnosed by the classifier with high specificity and sensitivity in both the original and validation cohorts.

Per the germline V gene, MNHNS is the CDR1 and SASEGT is the CDR2. V and J lose 5 bases and 0 bases, and a span of 5 bases separates them. The cysteine opens and the phenylalanine closes a CDR3 of 12 amino acids. The read is trimmed to its CDR3 DNA, 36 bases read in frame from base 1. The cohort comprised some 680 healthy bone marrow donors. All cohort members were sampled while nominally healthy, although unrecorded immune exposures were likely present. The donor tested CMV seronegative and was one of the 352 seronegative cohort members. Each donor provided a peripheral blood sample, and peripheral blood mononuclear cells were used for TCR beta sequencing. Genomic DNA extraction from the blood cell samples was performed with the Qiagen DNeasy Blood Extraction Kit. In its sample, this clone was seen a few times. No cognate antigen has been identified for it. No base qualities exist here, and no much larger clone lies one base off it.

Library preparation employed the immunoSEQ multiplex PCR assay. The multiplex PCR relied on a mix of 60 forward primers for TCR Vbeta segments and 13 reverse primers for TCR Jbeta segments. Amplification of the CDR3 region of rearranged TCR beta genes was performed with a multiplex PCR assay on genomic DNA. The Illumina HiSeq System was used to sequence the amplified TCR beta libraries as 87-base-pair reads. Concerning the study's data processing: A later analysis tallied around 87 million unique TCR beta chains across the roughly 610 repertoires, and around 9.9 million of those chains were shared by two or more donors. Raw reads were error-corrected and collapsed into unique sequences by a nearest-neighbor algorithm in which closely related sequences were merged to remove PCR and sequencing errors. Alignment of CDR3 sequences to IMGT reference sequences was used to assign V, D and J gene segments. For a sequence to be retained, at least a six-nucleotide match to both a V gene segment and a J gene segment was required. A rearrangement counted as productive if the CDR3 had no stop codons and remained in frame with V and J, and every other rearrangement counted as non-productive. Following IMGT convention, CDR3 was defined as the stretch from the second conserved V-encoded cysteine to the conserved J-encoded phenylalanine. The earlier analysis of some 580 of the donors excluded any sequence lacking an unambiguous match to a single V gene segment. An earlier analysis of fewer than 750 of the donors classified V segments as functional when productive rearrangements were above 56.7% and as segregating when the standard deviation between donors was above 5%. A statistical classification framework was built for diagnosing cytomegalovirus status from the catalog of TCR beta chain sequences. V and J gene assignment, in a later analysis, came from comparing TCR nucleotide sequences with IMGT/GENE-DB human TR gene sequences. The TCRdist pipeline was used in a later analysis to assign CDR3 sequences and most-parsimonious VDJ recombination scenarios. In a later analysis, each TCR beta chain was defined by its CDR3 amino acid sequence together with its V-gene family, and reads lacking a unique V-gene family were excluded. A later analysis removed several hundred highly shared, low-generation-probability nucleotide sequences to deal with suspected cross-contamination and a sequencing artifact. A later analysis calculated a clonal expansion index for each public chain from normalized within-repertoire ranks of inferred template counts. Generation probabilities in a later analysis came from a VDJ recombination model fitted to out-of-frame rearrangements, and those results were checked against IGoR. A later analysis scored TCR-TCR, TCR-HLA and TCR-CMV co-occurrence with hypergeometric tests, applying a repertoire-size bias correction to TCR pairs. A later analysis estimated false discovery rates by permuting HLA or CMV assignments 20 times. In a later analysis, co-occurring TCRs were grouped using DBSCAN, with TCRdist sequence similarity added in when clustering inside HLA-allele-positive subsets. Co-occurrence clustering excluded repertoires with fewer than 30,000 or more than 120,000 public chains, plus five with anomalous nucleotide sharing. In its TCRdb copy, this immuneACCESS table keeps in-frame sequences only and misses some clones. Where compared with another copy, unresolved V genes explain less than half of these, and the others have no known cause. For V, J and clone size, that table is used; D and trimming come from the DNA. The sample table contains tens of thousands of clones; only one count was recorded for 83% of them. 4.3% of the sample goes to the ten largest clones.

The sequence is built from TRBV6-1 and TRBJ2-7; no D gene is confidently identified. The origin of this receptor is a man aged 25-40 years in good health and CMV-seronegative. Material: PBMCs. In nucleotide form, the sequence is TGTGCCAGCAGTCCGAGCTCCTACGAGCAGTACTTC. This yields the protein CASSPSSYEQYF.